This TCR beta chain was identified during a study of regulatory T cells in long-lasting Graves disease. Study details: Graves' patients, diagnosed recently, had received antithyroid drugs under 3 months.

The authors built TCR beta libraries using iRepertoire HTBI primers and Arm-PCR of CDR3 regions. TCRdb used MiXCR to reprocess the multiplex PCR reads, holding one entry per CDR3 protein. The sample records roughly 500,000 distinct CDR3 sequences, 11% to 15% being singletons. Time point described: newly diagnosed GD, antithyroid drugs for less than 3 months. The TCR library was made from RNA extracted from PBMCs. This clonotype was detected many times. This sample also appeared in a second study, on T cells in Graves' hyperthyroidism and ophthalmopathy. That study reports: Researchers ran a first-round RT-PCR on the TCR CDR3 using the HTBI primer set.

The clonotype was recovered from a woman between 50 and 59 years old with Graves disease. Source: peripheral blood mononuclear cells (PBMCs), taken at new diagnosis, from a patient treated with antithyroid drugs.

CDR3 nucleotides: TGTGCCAGCAGCTGGGCAGCCCCCTATAATTCACCCCTCCACTTT. Translation: CASSWAAPYNSPLHF. The chain uses TRBV7-2 and TRBJ1-6; D not certain. Trimming stripped 4 bases from V and 2 bases from J, with 9 bases between. Germline V gene data show CDR1 as SGHTA and CDR2 as FQGNSA. This CDR3 spans 15 amino acids.